This T cell receptor beta chain originates from a study of identical twins. TCRdb fed the 5' RACE reads into MiXCR, producing one record per CDR3 protein. The sample has a few hundred thousand distinct CDR3 sequences; nearly 10% are singletons. This clonotype has a handful of counts. The germline gives CDR1 DFQATT, CDR2 SNEGSKA (reference sequence). The CDR3 consists of 20 residues. V was pared by 0 bases and J by 0 bases, with 21 bases between. These same records also appear under a second study, on yellow fever vaccine responses in identical twins.

Sequencing was carried out using PBMCs. The receptor's source is a young woman in good health. J is TRBJ2-6 and V is TRBV20-1; D is tentatively TRBD1 or TRBD2 (5 bases each). Here the CDR3 reads CSARDPPGTYGNSGANVLTF. The CDR3 DNA reads TGCAGTGCTAGAGACCCCCCGGGGACCTACGGGAACTCTGGGGCCAACGTCCTGACTTTC.